This T cell receptor (beta chain) was captured by sequencing in a study of monozygotic twins with inflammatory bowel disease. The CDR3 has 15 amino acids. The germline CDR1 and CDR2 sequences are SGHDN and FVKESK. Study conclusions and caveats: There was no way to distinguish the different T cell subtypes. Researchers reported no repertoire similarity difference between concordant and discordant twins, possibly from limited power.

Donors each contributed one blood sample measuring about 2.4 ml. Two nested PCRs, about 17 and 10 cycles, amplified TCRalpha and TCRbeta cDNA. TCRdb derives one entry per CDR3 protein from the 5' RACE reads, leaving out DNA. This sample contains about 300,000 distinct CDR3 sequences. A note on this clonotype: Antigen: not known.

The chain has TRBV14 and TRBJ2-1; checking the TCRdb D call of TRBD2 is not possible without DNA. The sequence was collected from a human donor with ulcerative colitis or Crohn's disease, or a healthy co-twin of an affected twin (not recorded which). Sequencing used blood. CDR3 sequence: CASSQGTSGSRGQFF.